This T cell receptor (beta chain) was captured by sequencing in a study of cytomegalovirus exposure and HLA in healthy donors. Study outcomes and limitations: Indistinguishable V segments such as TRBV6-2 and TRBV6-3 were excluded. What TCR beta sequences reportedly achieved was accurate prediction of HLA-A and HLA-B alleles in most subjects.

CDR1 is MNHEY and CDR2 is SMNVEV in the germline V gene (reference sequence). This CDR3 is built from 13 residues. Trimming stripped 5 bases from V and 2 bases from J, with 9 bases between. Worth noting for this clone: Its matching antigen is unknown.

The PCR ran on 60 Vbeta and 13 Jbeta primers. Sequenced by immunoSEQ multiplex PCR; TCRdb stores in-frame clones only, minus some. The sample holds about 150,000 clones; approximately 79% are singletons and the top ten take 6.5%. The sample taken for sequencing was PBMCs. The receptor was isolated from a man aged 35 to 55 in good health and CMV-seropositive. This rearrangement joins TRBV27 to TRBJ1-2; tentatively, D is TRBD1 (5 bases). The CDR3 coding sequence is TGTGCCAGCAGTCCTCCAGGGAACTATGGCTACACCTTC. It codes for CASSPPGNYGYTF.